This T cell receptor (beta chain) was identified in a study of T cells in Graves' hyperthyroidism and ophthalmopathy. Study results and limitations: Most expanded thyroid clonotypes above 0.001 recurred in blood. Through a model of 13 V-J features, ophthalmopathy was separated from stable hyperthyroidism.

RNA transcripts gave rise to amplified TCR beta CDR3 regions. The primer set for the first-round RT-PCR of the TCR CDR3 was HTBI. TCRdb fed the multiplex PCR reads into MiXCR, producing one record per CDR3 protein. The sample consists of around 530,000 distinct CDR3 sequences, 17% of them appearing once. V was pared by 0 bases and J by 3 bases, with 13 bases between. Germline V gene lookup returns CDR1 SGDLS and CDR2 YYNGEE. The CDR3 totals 15 residues. On the basis of clinical symptoms, serum thyroxine and TRAb, thyroid ultrasound and orbital computed tomography, diagnoses were made. About this clonotype: Its antigen is unknown.

The material sequenced was blood. The chain joins TRBV9 to TRBJ2-7; D may be TRBD2 (5 bases). The clonotype was recovered from a woman aged 18-35 years with Graves' ophthalmopathy. The CDR3 region is CASSVGGLSDYEQYF. The CDR3 DNA reads as TGTGCCAGCAGCGTAGGAGGACTGTCGGACTACGAGCAGTACTTC.